Listed below are T cell receptor beta chains from one sample, sequenced in a study of OX40 agonist ivuxolimab in advanced cancers. Repertoires were generated with immunoSEQ multiplex PCR, while TCRdb's copy carries only in-frame clones and drops some. Of about 45,000 clones detected, more than 70% appear once; the ten largest clones hold about a sixth. The specimen comprised CD4+ or CD8+ T cells sorted from blood, sampled in a trial of the OX40 agonist ivuxolimab. The receptors come from an adult with an advanced solid tumor such as melanoma, head and neck, liver or kidney cancer. CDR3s include the opening cysteine and the closing phenylalanine or tryptophan. A D gene is named only where the DNA matches it firmly. Some rows mark clone size as missing; the rest say once, few, many or name a class of expanded clone.

V gene,D gene,J gene,clone size,CDR3 protein,CDR3 DNA
TRBV6-6,TRBD2,TRBJ2-1,.,CASREIGTSDNNEQFF,TGTGCCAGCAGGGAAATCGGGACTAGCGACAACAATGAGCAGTTCTTC
TRBV5-1,.,TRBJ2-1,.,CASTLFSFDNEQFF,TGCGCCTCCACACTTTTTAGTTTTGACAATGAGCAGTTCTTC
TRBV15,.,TRBJ2-3,.,CATSRGDAGLRTDTQYF,TGTGCCACCAGCAGAGGAGACGCAGGACTCCGCACAGATACGCAGTATTTT
TRBV5-1,TRBD1,TRBJ1-6,.,CASSSRQGRNNSPLHF,TGCGCCAGCAGCTCAAGACAGGGGCGGAATAATTCACCCCTCCACTTT
TRBV7-2,TRBD2,TRBJ2-1,.,CASSSGTSGRRNEQFF,TGTGCCAGCAGCTCTGGTACTAGCGGGAGGCGGAATGAGCAGTTCTTC
TRBV19,.,TRBJ2-1,.,CAFDSLDEQFF,TGTGCCTTCGACTCCTTGGATGAGCAGTTCTTC
TRBV14,TRBD2,TRBJ2-3,.,CASSPGLADITDTQYF,TGTGCCAGCAGCCCAGGACTAGCGGATATCACAGATACGCAGTATTTT
TRBV27,.,TRBJ2-7,once,CASSLGRTYEQYF,TGTGCCAGCAGTTTAGGAAGAACCTACGAGCAGTACTTC
TRBV5-1,TRBD1,TRBJ1-1,.,CASRQGLNTEAFF,TGCGCCAGCCGACAGGGCCTGAACACTGAAGCTTTCTTT
TRBV11-3,.,TRBJ2-2,.,CASSQTRGTLTGELFF,TGTGCCAGCAGCCAGACTAGGGGTACCCTTACCGGGGAGCTGTTTTTT
TRBV23-1,.,TRBJ1-5,.,CASLKGGYQPQHF,TGCGCCAGCCTAAAGGGAGGCTATCAGCCCCAGCATTTT
TRBV6-6,TRBD1,TRBJ2-7,few,CASRPGTGGEQYF,TGTGCCAGCAGACCCGGGACAGGGGGCGAGCAGTACTTC
TRBV5-1,.,TRBJ1-1,few,CASSLNFRRGEAFF,TGCGCCAGCAGCCTAAACTTTCGGCGGGGTGAAGCTTTCTTT
TRBV7-6,TRBD1,TRBJ1-2,once,CASSLDEQGALYDYGYTF,TGTGCCAGCAGCTTAGATGAACAGGGGGCACTGTACGACTATGGCTACACCTTC
TRBV27,.,TRBJ1-2,.,CASSLSKGRFYGYTF,TGTGCCAGCAGTTTATCAAAGGGCCGTTTCTATGGCTACACCTTC
TRBV28,.,TRBJ2-7,.,CASSLRGAGRSTYEQYF,TGTGCCAGCAGTTTAAGGGGTGCGGGACGCTCGACCTACGAGCAGTACTTC
TRBV4-2,.,TRBJ2-5,.,CASSLVLKETQYF,TGTGCCAGCAGCTTAGTGCTAAAAGAGACCCAGTACTTC
TRBV10-1,.,TRBJ2-5,few,CASSPVVTSSVETQYF,TGCGCCAGCAGTCCGGTCGTAACGTCTAGCGTCGAGACCCAGTACTTC
TRBV7-9,.,TRBJ2-4,.,CASSSSGAKNIQYF,TGTGCCAGCAGCTCGAGCGGTGCCAAAAACATTCAGTACTTC
TRBV7-9,.,TRBJ2-3,.,CASSFRQASTDTQYF,TGTGCCAGCAGCTTTAGACAGGCTAGCACAGATACGCAGTATTTT
TRBV5-1,.,TRBJ2-5,once,CASTQETQYF,TGCGCCAGCACCCAAGAGACCCAGTACTTC
TRBV11-3,TRBD2,TRBJ2-7,.,CASSLNSGIEQYF,TGTGCCAGCAGCCTTAATAGCGGGATAGAGCAGTACTTC
TRBV27,.,TRBJ1-1,.,CASSLGRDTEAFF,TGTGCCAGCAGTTTAGGAAGAGACACTGAAGCTTTCTTT
TRBV13,TRBD2,TRBJ2-1,.,CASSQIRGVGGEQFF,TGTGCCAGCAGCCAGATACGGGGGGTGGGCGGTGAGCAGTTCTTC
TRBV6-5,.,TRBJ2-1,.,CASGNSRGYNEQFF,TGTGCCAGCGGAAATTCGAGGGGATACAATGAGCAGTTCTTC
TRBV6-4,.,TRBJ2-1,.,CASSDSKSPSNEQFF,TGTGCCAGCAGTGACTCGAAGTCCCCCTCCAATGAGCAGTTCTTC
TRBV4-1,TRBD1,TRBJ1-1,.,CASSPGPDRDNTEAFF,TGCGCCAGCAGTCCGGGTCCTGACAGGGACAACACTGAAGCTTTCTTT
TRBV10-2,.,TRBJ2-6,.,CASRYPSGANVLTF,TGCGCCAGTCGATATCCCTCTGGGGCCAACGTCCTGACTTTC
TRBV4-2,TRBD2,TRBJ2-7,.,CASSQRTSGGAGEQYF,TGTGCCAGCAGCCAGCGCACTAGCGGGGGGGCCGGGGAGCAGTACTTC
TRBV5-6,.,TRBJ2-1,.,CASSLRREQFF,TGTGCCAGCAGCTTGAGGCGTGAGCAGTTCTTC
TRBV2,TRBD2,TRBJ2-7,.,CASRGLAGGHYEQYF,TGTGCCAGCCGGGGACTAGCGGGGGGGCATTACGAGCAGTACTTC
TRBV29-1,.,TRBJ2-7,few,CSVAPGGNEQYF,TGCAGCGTAGCCCCTGGCGGGAACGAGCAGTACTTC
TRBV27,TRBD1,TRBJ2-5,.,CASSPIRTGLIWETQYF,TGTGCCAGCAGCCCCATTCGGACAGGGCTTATCTGGGAGACCCAGTACTTC
TRBV7-9,.,TRBJ1-1,.,CASSVRGVWTEAFF,TGTGCCAGCAGCGTAAGGGGGGTGTGGACTGAAGCTTTCTTT
TRBV13,.,TRBJ1-5,few,CASSFGTGQPQHF,TGTGCCAGCAGCTTTGGGACGGGTCAGCCCCAGCATTTT
TRBV6-5,.,TRBJ2-7,.,CASYGGYEQYF,TGTGCCAGTTATGGGGGGTACGAGCAGTACTTC
TRBV14,TRBD2,TRBJ2-7,.,CASSQDGLAGAYEQYF,TGTGCCAGCAGCCAAGATGGTCTAGCGGGAGCCTACGAGCAGTACTTC
TRBV6-1,.,TRBJ2-4,.,CASRPPGLVSYIQYF,TGTGCCAGCAGGCCCCCCGGGCTGGTGTCTTACATTCAGTACTTC
TRBV28,.,TRBJ2-7,.,CASSFGVGEYEQYF,TGTGCCAGCAGTTTTGGGGTTGGGGAGTACGAGCAGTACTTC
TRBV7-7,TRBD1,TRBJ2-5,.,CASSLPTGQGAETQYF,TGTGCCAGCAGTCTCCCTACCGGACAGGGGGCTGAGACCCAGTACTTC
TRBV7-9,TRBD1,TRBJ1-4,.,CASSFLGQGEERGLFF,TGTGCCAGCAGCTTTCTTGGACAGGGTGAGGAGAGGGGACTGTTTTTT
TRBV5-6,TRBD1,TRBJ2-5,.,CASSSPRQGDETQYF,TGTGCCAGCAGCTCCCCCCGTCAGGGGGATGAGACCCAGTACTTC
TRBV2,.,TRBJ2-7,once,CATQQPGLYEQYF,TGTGCCACTCAACAGCCGGGCCTTTACGAGCAGTACTTC
TRBV4-1,TRBD2,TRBJ2-1,.,CASSQGTSGPLQFF,TGCGCCAGCAGCCAAGGGACTAGCGGGCCCCTGCAGTTCTTC
TRBV2,.,TRBJ1-1,.,CASPTGATSAEAFF,TGTGCCAGCCCCACGGGGGCGACTTCTGCGGAAGCTTTCTTT
TRBV5-1,.,TRBJ2-3,.,CASSSGSTGSTDTQYF,TGCGCCAGCAGCTCCGGGTCAACGGGAAGCACAGATACGCAGTATTTT
TRBV2,.,TRBJ2-7,.,CASSERKGSPGPLGDYF,TGTGCCAGCAGTGAAAGGAAAGGGTCCCCGGGGCCCTTGGGGGACTACTTC